The clone carrying this TCR beta chain was picked up a small number of times. As yet, its antigen is unknown. Sequencing was performed with immunoSEQ multiplex PCR; in TCRdb, only in-frame clones are kept and a portion is missing. The sample has around 310,000 clones; around four fifths are singletons. This sample stems from a study of cytotoxic CD8 clonotypes in ibrutinib-treated CLL. Study context: Responses: roughly 24 partial, 2 complete; after median roughly 63 months, roughly 14 stayed remitted, roughly 12 progressed. Average yields of approximately 260,000 productive templates and 75,000 to 100,000 productive rearrangements characterized the samples. Study-level points and caveats: Sustained-remission and progressing patients diverged in sampling times. Rising at ibrutinib response, clonality subsequently fell back toward baseline at progression.

The CDR3 has 15 amino acids. Germline assignment: CDR1 SGHTA and CDR2 FQGNSA. Trimming removed 3 bases from V and 1 base from J, with 10 bases in between. This chain connects TRBV7-2 to TRBJ1-5, with D maybe TRBD1 (5 bases). The sample in question was PBMCs, obtained before ibrutinib treatment. The sequence was obtained from a human donor with chronic lymphocytic leukemia. The chain's CDR3 is CASSFTGASNQPQHF. The CDR3 DNA reads TGTGCCAGCAGCTTCACCGGGGCCAGCAATCAGCCCCAGCATTTT.